This paragraph covers one TCR beta chain sequence. The antigen it recognizes is unknown. Base qualities are not recorded, but no much larger clone differs from it by a single base. The library came from the immunoSEQ multiplex PCR assay. For the multiplex PCR, a mixture combining 60 forward primers for TCR Vbeta segments and 13 reverse primers for TCR Jbeta segments was used. The CDR3 region of rearranged TCR beta genes was amplified from genomic DNA with a multiplex PCR assay. On the Illumina HiSeq System, the amplified TCR beta libraries were sequenced as 87-base-pair reads. The paper's processing steps were these. A later analysis tallied 75 million to 95 million unique TCR beta chains across the 550 to 850 repertoires, and some 10 million of those chains were shared by two or more donors. Raw reads were error-corrected and collapsed into unique sequences by a nearest-neighbor algorithm in which closely related sequences were merged to remove PCR and sequencing errors. V, D and J gene segments were assigned by aligning CDR3 sequences to IMGT reference sequences. For a sequence to be retained, at least a six-nucleotide match to both a V gene segment and a J gene segment was required. A rearrangement counted as productive if the CDR3 had no stop codons and remained in frame with V and J, and every other rearrangement counted as non-productive. Following IMGT convention, CDR3 was defined as the stretch from the second conserved V-encoded cysteine to the conserved J-encoded phenylalanine. In an earlier analysis of more than 550 of the donors, sequences lacking an unambiguous match to a single V gene segment were excluded. An earlier analysis of about 590 of the donors classified V segments as functional when productive rearrangements were above 56.7% and as segregating when the standard deviation between donors was above 5%. A statistical classification framework was built for diagnosing cytomegalovirus status from the catalog of TCR beta chain sequences. In a later analysis, V and J genes were assigned by comparing TCR nucleotide sequences against IMGT/GENE-DB human TR gene sequences. In a later analysis, CDR3 sequences and most-parsimonious VDJ recombination scenarios were assigned using the TCRdist pipeline. In a later analysis, each TCR beta chain was defined by its CDR3 amino acid sequence together with its V-gene family, and reads without a unique V-gene family were excluded. In a later analysis, some 600 highly shared, low-generation-probability nucleotide sequences were removed to address suspected cross-contamination and a sequencing artifact. For each public chain, a later analysis derived a clonal expansion index from normalized ranks of inferred template counts within each repertoire. In a later analysis, generation probabilities were computed with a VDJ recombination model fitted to out-of-frame rearrangements, and the resulting probabilities were checked against IGoR. Hypergeometric tests were used in a later analysis to score TCR-TCR, TCR-HLA and TCR-CMV co-occurrence, with a repertoire-size bias correction applied to the TCR pairs. A later analysis estimated false discovery rates by permuting HLA or CMV assignments 20 times. In a later analysis, co-occurring TCRs were grouped using DBSCAN, and TCRdist sequence similarity was added for clustering within HLA-allele-positive subsets. Repertoires with fewer than 30,000 or more than 120,000 public chains were left out of co-occurrence clustering, as were about 5 repertoires with anomalous nucleotide sharing. Sourced from immuneACCESS, this table was stored by TCRdb with only in-frame sequences that have V and J called. A share of the clones is absent; for the studies checked, an unresolved V gene accounts for under half, and the remainder has no known explanation. V, J and clone size are taken as reported in that table, and D and trimming were inferred from the DNA itself. For this sample the table gives about 160,000 clones, of which approximately 78% were detected only once. The ten largest account for approximately 1.5% of the sample.

Including cysteine and phenylalanine, the CDR3 has 15 amino acids. The kept DNA is CDR3 alone, 45 bases in frame from the first base. From V the trimming removes 3 bases and from J it removes 4 bases, while the gene matches leave 5 bases of the junction unaccounted for. The germline V gene yields SGHTA for CDR1 and FQGNSA for CDR2. The data are from a study of cytomegalovirus exposure and HLA in healthy donors (dated by TCRdb to about 2017). Study-level background: According to an earlier analysis of 550 to 750 of the donors, some 180 million T cells yielded 117 million unique TCR beta sequences and less than 300 Gb of sequence data. Roughly 300 gigabases of sequencing data and approximately 92 million unique TCR sequences made up an early release that covered roughly 670 HLA-typed donors. Of the 300 to 500 genotyped donors, roughly 76% were placed in the genetic ancestry cluster associated with self-reported Caucasian donors. The study aimed to test whether cataloging public T cell receptors could reveal signatures of past pathogen exposure. Using immunosequencing, the study profiled T cell repertoires from 666 subjects and related those repertoires to cytomegalovirus serostatus. A separate validation cohort of roughly 130 different subjects was used in addition to the 666-subject first cohort. High-throughput TCR immunosequencing, statistical association of individual TCRs with disease status, and machine learning were combined to predict cytomegalovirus infection status. A later analysis re-analyzed previously published TCR beta repertoires from 600 to 850 donors and added high-resolution HLA genotyping to study TCR occurrence patterns. In the later analysis, no new phenotypic data were used to find candidate immune exposures; instead, reliance was placed on TCR beta sequences and their occurrence across donors. An earlier analysis of 587 of the donors applied high-throughput TCR beta sequencing to assess whether each TCR beta V gene segment acted as functional or pseudogenic. Donor age, sex, ethnicity and CMV serostatus were compiled alongside the repertoire data. A later genetic analysis used genome-wide SNP genotypes for about 65% of the 666 donors, treating that subset as a discovery cohort. All discovery cohort repertoires had been generated using a single sequencing platform. Class I and class II HLA loci were covered by the typing at four-digit resolution. The number of typed donors differed by locus: about 629-630 for A, B, C, DRB1 and DQB1; approximately 520 for DQA1; around 580 for DPA1; and about 450 for DPB1. A handful of DR-DQ haplotypes were handled as single units for association and clustering because linkage in the cohort was strong. On average, about 240,000 unique TCR beta nucleotide sequences were sequenced per donor among 398 genotyped donors of the cohort, with around 19% of those sequences being non-productive.

General findings and caveats noted by the study authors: Only TCR beta chains were sequenced in this cohort, and the absence of alpha or paired-chain data limited detectable features. Across donors, most TCR sequences were observed very rarely, whereas some public TCRs were present in many individuals. A further reported finding was that TCR beta sequences accurately predicted the HLA-A and HLA-B alleles for most subjects in the first cohort. Some IMGT-functional V segments, including TRBV6-2 and TRBV6-3, could not be told apart with the 87-base-pair reads, so those segments were excluded. According to a later analysis, parvovirus B19, influenza, CMV and Epstein-Barr virus appeared linked to several top co-occurrence clusters. A group of highly shared sequence variants was considered likely to be a technical artifact of the sequencing pipeline. Compared with the roughly 700-donor mean, donors in an Asian-associated ancestry cluster had fewer N-insertions in productive TCRs, according to a later genetic analysis. At a false discovery rate of 0.05, a later analysis linked roughly 17,000 TCR beta sequences to specific HLA alleles. In a later analysis, HLA-associated TCR beta chains showed more clonal expansion and lower generation probabilities than non-associated chains that were equally common. A later analysis found that TCR association rates varied across HLA loci, with DRB1 alleles showing the most associated TCRs and HLA-C alleles the fewest. When HLA alleles, especially DR and DQ, strongly co-occurred, attributing TCR associations to individual alleles was difficult. An association between a missense DCLRE1C variant and V-gene and J-gene trimming of TCR beta chains was found in a later genetic analysis and replicated in an independent cohort. In the study, about 150 TCR beta chains were listed as associated with cytomegalovirus. The earlier analysis of nearly 600 of the donors excluded approximately 17 rarely observed V segments, including chromosome 9 orphons, because counts were too low. In an earlier analysis of about 550 of the donors, most TCR beta V segments were observed in productive rearrangements about 87% or about 30% of the time, broadly matching IMGT annotations. The classifier was reported to diagnose cytomegalovirus status with high specificity and sensitivity in both the original and validation cohorts. Because HLA typing was unavailable for some donors at each locus, only the typed subset was used in association tests. The authors suggested that the approach could potentially be generalized to other disease states and immunological phenotypes. Immune exposure information for the cohort was limited to CMV serostatus. Presence/absence analyses assumed roughly uniform sequencing depth across donors, an assumption that may not hold. Correlated functional status among segregating V segments might reflect linkage disequilibrium, but an unknown experimental factor could not be ruled out. Three of the identified cytomegalovirus-associated TCR beta chains were confirmed in vitro to be specific for cytomegalovirus antigens. According to a later analysis, most CMV-associated TCR beta chains appeared to be HLA-restricted, and the HLA associations seemed to be driven largely by CMV exposure.

The cohort was made up of around 720 healthy bone marrow donors. At the time of sampling, every cohort member was nominally healthy, though immune exposures that went unrecorded were likely present. The donor tested CMV seronegative, placing the donor among the 350 to 400 seronegative members of the cohort. A peripheral blood sample was collected from each donor, and TCR beta sequencing was performed on peripheral blood mononuclear cells. The Qiagen DNeasy Blood Extraction Kit was used to extract genomic DNA from the blood cell samples. The sample was PBMCs. This chain is built from TRBV7-2 and TRBJ2-3; 9 central bases correspond to TRBD2. This TCR was recovered from a male donor in good health and CMV-seronegative. The DNA is as follows: TGTGCCAGCAGCTTGAGTAGCGGGGGTGCAGATACGCAGTATTTT. This yields the protein CASSLSSGGADTQYF.